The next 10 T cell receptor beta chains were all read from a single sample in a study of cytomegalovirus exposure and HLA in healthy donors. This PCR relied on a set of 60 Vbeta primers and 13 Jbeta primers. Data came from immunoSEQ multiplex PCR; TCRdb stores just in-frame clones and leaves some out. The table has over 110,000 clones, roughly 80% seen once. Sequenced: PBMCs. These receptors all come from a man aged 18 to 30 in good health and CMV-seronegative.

The CDR3, as DNA: TGTGCCAGCAGCGTATCAAGCACAGATACGCAGTATTTT. Encoded protein: CASSVSSTDTQYF. The chain joins TRBV9 to TRBJ2-3; no definite D call. V was trimmed by 1 base and J by 0 bases, leaving 3 bases between them. The germline V gene has CDR1 SGDLS and CDR2 YYNGEE. This CDR3 has 13 residues.

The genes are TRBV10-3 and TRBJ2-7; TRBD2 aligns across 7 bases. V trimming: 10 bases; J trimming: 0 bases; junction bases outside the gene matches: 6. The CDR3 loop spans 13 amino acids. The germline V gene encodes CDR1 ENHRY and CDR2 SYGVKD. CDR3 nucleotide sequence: TGTGCCACTCGGAGGGAGGGCTCCTACGAGCAGTACTTC. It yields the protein CATRREGSYEQYF.

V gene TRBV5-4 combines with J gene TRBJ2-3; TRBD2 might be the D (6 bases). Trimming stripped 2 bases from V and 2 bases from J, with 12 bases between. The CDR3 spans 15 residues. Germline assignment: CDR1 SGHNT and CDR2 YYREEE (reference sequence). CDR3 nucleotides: TGTGCCAGCAGCTTAGCGGGCCCTAACACAGATACGCAGTATTTT. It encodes CASSLAGPNTDTQYF. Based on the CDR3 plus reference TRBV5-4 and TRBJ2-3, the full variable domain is ETGVTQSPTHLIKTRGQQVTLRCSSQSGHNTVSWYQQALGQGPQFIFQYYREEENGRGNFPPRFSGLQFPNYSSELNVNALELDDSALYLCASSLAGPNTDTQYFGPGTRLTVL.

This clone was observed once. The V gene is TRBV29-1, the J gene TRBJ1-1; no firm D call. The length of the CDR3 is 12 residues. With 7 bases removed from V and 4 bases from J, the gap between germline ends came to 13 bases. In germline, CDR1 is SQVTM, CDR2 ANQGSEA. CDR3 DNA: TGCAGCGCCGCGAAACGCCCCACTGAAGCTTTCTTT. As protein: CSAAKRPTEAFF.

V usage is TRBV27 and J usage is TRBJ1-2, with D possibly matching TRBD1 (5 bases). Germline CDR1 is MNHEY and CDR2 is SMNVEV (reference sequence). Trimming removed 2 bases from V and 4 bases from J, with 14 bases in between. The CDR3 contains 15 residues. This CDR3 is CASSLGRAGGYGYTF. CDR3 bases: TGTGCCAGCAGTTTAGGGCGGGCCGGGGGCTATGGCTACACCTTC.

The CDR3 protein is CASSQGWGEEQYF. In DNA form, the CDR3 reads TGTGCCAGCAGCCAGGGTTGGGGGGAAGAGCAGTACTTC. The rearrangement uses TRBV5-6 and TRBJ2-7; the D gene is possibly TRBD2 (6 bases). This CDR3 contains 13 residues. The V end was cut by 4 bases, the J end by 7 bases, with 15 bases between. Per the germline V gene, CDR1 is SGHDT and CDR2 is YYEEEE.

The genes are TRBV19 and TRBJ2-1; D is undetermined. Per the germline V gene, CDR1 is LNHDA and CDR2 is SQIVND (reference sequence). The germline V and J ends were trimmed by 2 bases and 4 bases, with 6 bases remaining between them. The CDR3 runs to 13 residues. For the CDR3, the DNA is TGTGCCAGTAGTATAAGCATATACAATGAGCAGTTCTTC. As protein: CASSISIYNEQFF.

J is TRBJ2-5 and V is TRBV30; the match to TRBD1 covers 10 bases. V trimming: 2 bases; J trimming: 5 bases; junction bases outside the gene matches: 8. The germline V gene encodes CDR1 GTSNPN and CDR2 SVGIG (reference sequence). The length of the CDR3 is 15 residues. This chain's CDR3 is CAWSPWDRGNETQYF. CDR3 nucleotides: TGTGCCTGGAGTCCTTGGGACAGGGGCAACGAGACCCAGTACTTC.

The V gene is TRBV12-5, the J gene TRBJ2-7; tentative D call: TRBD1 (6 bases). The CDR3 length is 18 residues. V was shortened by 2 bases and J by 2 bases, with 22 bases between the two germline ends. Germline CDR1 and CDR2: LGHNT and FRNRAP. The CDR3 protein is CASGLIPTGLSTAYEQYF. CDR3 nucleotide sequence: TGTGCTAGTGGTTTGATACCAACAGGGTTAAGTACGGCCTACGAGCAGTACTTC. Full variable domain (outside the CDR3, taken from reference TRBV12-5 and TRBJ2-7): DARVTQTPRHKVTEMGQEVTMRCQPILGHNTVFWYRQTMMQGLELLAYFRNRAPLDDSGMPKDRFSAEMPDATLATLKIQPSEPRDSAVYFCASGLIPTGLSTAYEQYFGPGTRLTVT.

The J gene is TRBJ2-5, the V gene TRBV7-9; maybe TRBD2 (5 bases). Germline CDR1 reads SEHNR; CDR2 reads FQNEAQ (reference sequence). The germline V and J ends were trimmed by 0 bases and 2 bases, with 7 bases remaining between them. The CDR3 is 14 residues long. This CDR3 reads CASSLASAQETQYF. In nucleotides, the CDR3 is TGTGCCAGCAGCTTAGCTAGCGCACAAGAGACCCAGTACTTC.